The clone carrying this TCR beta chain has just one count. The antigen is not known. The study ran its PCR with 60 Vbeta and 13 Jbeta primers. As processed by the authors: Approximately 11 million shared chains were among tens of millions of unique TCR beta chains counted in a later analysis. Some clones are missing from TCRdb's copy, which holds only in-frame ones; the method was immunoSEQ multiplex PCR. V and J calls and clone size come straight from that table; D and trimming were deduced from the DNA. Of about 180,000 clones listed, 84% were seen once; the top ten hold 0.95% to 1.5%. The sample is drawn from a study of cytomegalovirus exposure and HLA in healthy donors. General study results and limits: With further analysis later on, most CMV-associated TCR beta chains appeared HLA-restricted. Highest at DRB1 and lowest at HLA-C, TCR association rates differed among HLA loci in a later analysis.

The clonotype originates from a girl aged 2 to 9 in good health and CMV-seropositive. Sequenced sample: PBMCs.

Here the CDR3 reads CASSPRSGVNYGYTF. In DNA, the CDR3 is TGCGCCAGCAGCCCTCGCTCCGGGGTTAACTATGGCTACACCTTC. This chain uses TRBV4-1 with TRBJ1-2; no clear D. This CDR3 spans 15 amino acids. V dropped 4 bases and J dropped 1 base, with 13 bases sitting between them. CDR1 and CDR2 (germline): MGHRA, YSYEKL.